The present T cell receptor beta chain was sequenced within a study of T cell responses to AZD1222 COVID-19 vaccine. Regarding the study as a whole: Baseline antibody screening turned up just six or seven seropositive AZD1222 recipients. The donors showed a predominance of white British ancestry and of females, with possible underestimation of clonal diversity.

As regards this clone: Its antigen is currently unknown.

Sequencing was performed with immunoSEQ multiplex PCR; in TCRdb, only in-frame clones are kept and a portion is missing. There are 140,000 to 150,000 clones in the sample; just under 95% occur only once, and 9% to 15% lies in the top ten. The junction had 8 bases not matched to a gene; V was cut back by 4 bases and J by 5 bases. The CDR3 runs 16 residues. Germline V gene data show CDR1 as MNHNS and CDR2 as SASEGT. The source of this sequence is an adult who had recovered from COVID-19. The chain employs TRBV6-1 and TRBJ2-3, with TRBD2 matching 11 bases. Sequenced material: peripheral blood, taken after recovery from COVID-19. The DNA for the CDR3 is TGTGCCAGCAGTGCCTCATCACTAGCGGGAGTAGATACGCAGTATTTT. Its translation is CASSASSLAGVDTQYF.